This T cell receptor beta chain came from a study of T-cell reconstitution after alpha-beta-depleted transplantation in children. Preparation of the TCRbeta library involved a method that used unique molecular identifiers. One entry per CDR3 protein, called by TCRdb with MiXCR from the PCR reads. Of around 250,000 distinct CDR3 sequences listed, 9.9% are singletons. The CDR3 runs to 15 residues. Trimming cost V 3 bases and J 5 bases; bases outside gene matches: 7. Germline-derived CDR1 and CDR2 are SGHAT and FQNNGV. The table lists this clonotype with a few counts. The chain uses TRBV11-2 and TRBJ2-1; 7 bases match TRBD2. Sequencing was performed on PBMCs from the stem cell graft donor, taken from the stem cell graft. The receptor's source is a human donor who donated a stem cell graft to a child with SCID. DNA for the CDR3: TGTGCCAGCAGCTTGGAGCGGCGGGGGAACAATGAGCAGTTCTTC. Translated: CASSLERRGNNEQFF.